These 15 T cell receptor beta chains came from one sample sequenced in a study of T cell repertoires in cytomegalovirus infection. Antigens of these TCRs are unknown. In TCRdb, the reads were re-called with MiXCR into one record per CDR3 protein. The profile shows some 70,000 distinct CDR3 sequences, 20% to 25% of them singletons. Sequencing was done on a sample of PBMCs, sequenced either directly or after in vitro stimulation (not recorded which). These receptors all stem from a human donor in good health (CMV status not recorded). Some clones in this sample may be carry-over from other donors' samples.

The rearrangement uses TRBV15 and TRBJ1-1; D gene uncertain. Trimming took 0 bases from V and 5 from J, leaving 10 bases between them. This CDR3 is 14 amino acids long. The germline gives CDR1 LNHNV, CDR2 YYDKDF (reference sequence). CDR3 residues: CATSRDHTGTEAFF. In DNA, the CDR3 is TGTGCCACCAGCAGAGATCATACCGGGACTGAAGCTTTCTTT.

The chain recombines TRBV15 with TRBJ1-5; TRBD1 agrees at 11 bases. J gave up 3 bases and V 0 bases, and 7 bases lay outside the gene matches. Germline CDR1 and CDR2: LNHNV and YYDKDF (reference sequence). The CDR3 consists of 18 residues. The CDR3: CATSRDPPGQGDNQPQHF. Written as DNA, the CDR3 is TGTGCCACCAGCAGAGATCCCCCGGGACAGGGGGACAATCAGCCCCAGCATTTT.

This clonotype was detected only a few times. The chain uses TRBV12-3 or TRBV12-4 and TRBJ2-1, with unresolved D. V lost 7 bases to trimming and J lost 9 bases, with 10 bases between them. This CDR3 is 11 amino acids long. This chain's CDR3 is CASTDWGEQFF. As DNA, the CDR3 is TGTGCCAGCACCGACTGGGGTGAGCAGTTCTTC.

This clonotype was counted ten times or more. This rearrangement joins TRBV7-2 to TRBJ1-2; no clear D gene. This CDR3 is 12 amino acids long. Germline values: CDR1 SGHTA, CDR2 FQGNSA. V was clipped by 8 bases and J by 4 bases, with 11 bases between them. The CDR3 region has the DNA TGTGCCAGCGCTGGGGATTTCTATGGCTACACCTTC. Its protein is CASAGDFYGYTF.

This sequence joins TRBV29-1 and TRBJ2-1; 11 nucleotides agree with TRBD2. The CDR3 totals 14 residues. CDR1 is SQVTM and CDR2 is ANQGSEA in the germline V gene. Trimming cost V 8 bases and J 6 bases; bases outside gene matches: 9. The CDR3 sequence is CSLIAGGAFNEQFF. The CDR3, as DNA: TGCAGCTTAATAGCGGGAGGGGCCTTCAATGAGCAGTTCTTC.

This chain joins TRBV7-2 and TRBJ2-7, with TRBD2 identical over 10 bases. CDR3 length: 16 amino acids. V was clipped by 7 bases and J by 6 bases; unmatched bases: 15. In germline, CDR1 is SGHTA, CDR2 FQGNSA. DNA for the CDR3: TGTGCCAGCATCCCCGGGGGTCTAGCGGGAGTTCGCGAGCAGTACTTC. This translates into CASIPGGLAGVREQYF.

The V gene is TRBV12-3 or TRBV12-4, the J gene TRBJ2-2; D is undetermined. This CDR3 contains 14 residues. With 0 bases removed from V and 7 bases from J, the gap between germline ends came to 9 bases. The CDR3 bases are TGTGCCAGCAGTTTAGCAGGGATTGGCGGGGAGCTGTTTTTT. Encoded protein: CASSLAGIGGELFF.

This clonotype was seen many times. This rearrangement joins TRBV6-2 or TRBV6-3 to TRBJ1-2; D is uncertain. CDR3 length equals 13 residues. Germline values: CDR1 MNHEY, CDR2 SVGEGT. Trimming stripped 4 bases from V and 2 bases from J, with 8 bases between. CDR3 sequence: CASSFGRNYGYTF. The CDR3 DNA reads TGTGCCAGCAGTTTCGGACGGAACTATGGCTACACCTTC.

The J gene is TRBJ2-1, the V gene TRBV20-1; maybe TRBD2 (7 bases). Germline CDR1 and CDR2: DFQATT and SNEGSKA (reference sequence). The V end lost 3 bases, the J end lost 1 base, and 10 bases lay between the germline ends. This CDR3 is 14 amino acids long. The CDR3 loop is CSASGRGSYNEQFF. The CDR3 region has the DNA TGCAGTGCTAGTGGGAGGGGGTCCTACAATGAGCAGTTCTTC.

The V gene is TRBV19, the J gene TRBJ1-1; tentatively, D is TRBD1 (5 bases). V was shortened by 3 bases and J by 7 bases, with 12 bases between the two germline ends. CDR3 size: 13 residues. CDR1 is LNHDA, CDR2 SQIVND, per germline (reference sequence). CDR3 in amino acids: CASSIGGSGEAFF. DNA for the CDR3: TGTGCCAGTAGTATTGGGGGGTCTGGTGAAGCTTTCTTT.

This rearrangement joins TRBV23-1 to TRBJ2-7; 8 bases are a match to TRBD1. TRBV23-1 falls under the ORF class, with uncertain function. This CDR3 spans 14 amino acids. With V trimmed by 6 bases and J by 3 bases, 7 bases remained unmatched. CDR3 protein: CASSHRGNGYEQYF. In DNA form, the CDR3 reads TGCGCCAGCAGCCACAGGGGGAATGGCTACGAGCAGTACTTC.

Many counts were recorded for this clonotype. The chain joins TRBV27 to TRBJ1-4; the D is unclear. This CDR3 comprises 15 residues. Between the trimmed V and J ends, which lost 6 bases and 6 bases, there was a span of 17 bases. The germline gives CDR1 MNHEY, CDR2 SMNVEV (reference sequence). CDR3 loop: CASRQPPKIDEKLFF. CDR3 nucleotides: TGTGCCAGCAGGCAACCCCCGAAGATCGATGAAAAACTGTTTTTT.

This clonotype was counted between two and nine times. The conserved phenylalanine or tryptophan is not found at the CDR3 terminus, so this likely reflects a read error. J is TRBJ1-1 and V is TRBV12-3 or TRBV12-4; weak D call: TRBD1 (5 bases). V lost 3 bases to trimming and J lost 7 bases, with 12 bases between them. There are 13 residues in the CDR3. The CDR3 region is CASSLGVRGEAFL. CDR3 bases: TGTGCCAGCAGTTTGGGTGTAAGGGGTGAAGCTTTCTTG.

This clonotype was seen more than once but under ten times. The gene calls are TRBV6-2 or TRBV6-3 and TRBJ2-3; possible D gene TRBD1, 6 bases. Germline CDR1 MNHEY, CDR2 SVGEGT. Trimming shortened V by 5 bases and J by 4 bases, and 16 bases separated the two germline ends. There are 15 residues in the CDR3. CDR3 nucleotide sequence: TGTGCCAGCAGTCCCGCGCTCAGGGGTCCAGATACGCAGTATTTT. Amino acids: CASSPALRGPDTQYF.

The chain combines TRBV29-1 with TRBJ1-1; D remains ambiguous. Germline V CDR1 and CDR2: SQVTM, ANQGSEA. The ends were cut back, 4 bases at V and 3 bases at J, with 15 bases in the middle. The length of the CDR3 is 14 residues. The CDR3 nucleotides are TGCAGCGTTGTTGAGGGTTGGAAGGACACTGAAGCTTTCTTT. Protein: CSVVEGWKDTEAFF. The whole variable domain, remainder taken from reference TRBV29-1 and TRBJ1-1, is SAVISQKPSRDICQRGTSLTIQCQVDSQVTMMFWYRQQPGQSLTLIATANQGSEATYESGFVIDKFPISRPNLTFSTLTVSNMSPEDSSIYLCSVVEGWKDTEAFFGQGTRLTVV.